This TCR beta chain was found in a study of T cells in Graves' hyperthyroidism and ophthalmopathy. Whole-study results and caveats: In validation, the model predicted ophthalmopathy. These predictions came a median roughly 6 months before onset. Most clonotypes that expanded in the thyroid above 0.001 also showed up in blood.

The trim removed 6 bases at V and 2 bases at J, leaving 5 bases unmatched. This CDR3 spans 14 amino acids. This clonotype was observed many times. Its antigen is as yet unknown. RNA transcripts gave rise to amplified TCR beta CDR3 regions. HTBI primers were employed in a first-round RT-PCR of the TCR CDR3. A single record per CDR3 protein comes from TCRdb applying MiXCR to the multiplex PCR reads. The sample carries fewer than 600,000 distinct CDR3 sequences, approximately 15% recorded once. These patients, aged 18 to 65, had recently diagnosed hyperthyroidism lasting under 2 months. Material for sequencing was blood. The origin of this receptor is a woman younger than 30 with Graves' hyperthyroidism. This rearrangement joins TRBV12-3 or TRBV12-4 to TRBJ2-3; 7 bases agree with TRBD1. CDR3 protein: CASSRTGPTDTQYF. In DNA, the CDR3 is TGTGCCAGCAGCCGGACAGGACCCACAGATACGCAGTATTTT.